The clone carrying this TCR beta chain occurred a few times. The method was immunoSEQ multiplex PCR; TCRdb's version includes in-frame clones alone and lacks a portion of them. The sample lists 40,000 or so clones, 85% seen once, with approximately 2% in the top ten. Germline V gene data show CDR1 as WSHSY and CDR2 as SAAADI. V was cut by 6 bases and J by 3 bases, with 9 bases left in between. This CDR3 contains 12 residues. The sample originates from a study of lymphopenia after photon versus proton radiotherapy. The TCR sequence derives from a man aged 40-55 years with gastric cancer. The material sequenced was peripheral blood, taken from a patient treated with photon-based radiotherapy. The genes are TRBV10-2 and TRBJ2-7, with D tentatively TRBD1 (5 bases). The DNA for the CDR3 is TGCGCCAGCAGCCTCAGGGACTACGAGCAGTACTTC. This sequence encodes CASSLRDYEQYF.